This T cell receptor beta chain stems from a study of T cells in tuberculosis. Study outcomes and limitations: GMM-specific TCRs were nearer to active tuberculosis alpha repertoires, suggesting expansion.

Regarding this clone: Its antigen is still unknown.

The repertoire was sequenced with immunoSEQ multiplex PCR; TCRdb's copy has only in-frame clones and lacks some. In the table there are about 29,000 clones, approximately 95% of which are singletons. There are 17 residues in the CDR3. Germline CDR1 MNHNS, CDR2 SASEGT. Between the trimmed V and J ends, which lost 2 bases and 0 bases, there was a span of 13 bases. The TCR sequence derives from a donor aged 10-29 years with latent tuberculosis or without tuberculosis infection. This chain links TRBV6-1 with TRBJ1-4; no definite D call. The specimen sequenced was PBMCs. The CDR3 protein is CASSELSLYTTNEKLFF. For the CDR3, the DNA is TGTGCCAGCAGTGAACTCTCCCTATATACAACTAATGAAAAACTGTTTTTT.